This T cell receptor (beta chain) was observed in a study of spatial heterogeneity in lung cancer. Overall study: Alpha-chain sequences were detected in numbers that were consistently lower than beta-chain sequences.

Carried by each TCR cDNA molecule was a unique molecular identifier. Using its own MiXCR run on the 5' RACE reads, TCRdb lists one record per CDR3 protein. The sample has some 37,000 distinct CDR3 sequences; roughly 8% are singletons. The germline V gene has CDR1 SSHAT and CDR2 FNYEAQ (reference sequence). This CDR3 region has 15 residues. The sample's time point: sample taken at primary tumor resection. TCRs were sequenced from unsorted whole RNA of tumor, nontumor lung or PBMC. Samples were donated by 72 untreated early-stage non-small cell lung cancer patients. In this sample, this clonotype turned up many times. The junction does not match germline at one end; this may be a read error.

The starting material was PBMCs, obtained at surgery. This TCR was recovered from a male donor with early-stage non-small cell lung cancer. The chain couples TRBV7-7 to TRBJ2-7, with TRBD2 matching over 15 bases. The CDR3 region is CASSPGTSGGNEQYF. The CDR3 DNA sequence: TGTGCTAGCAGCCCCGGGACTAGCGGGGGGAACGAGCAGTACTTC.